What follows describes a single TCR beta chain. Germline CDR1 reads LNHDA; CDR2 reads SQIVND (reference sequence). The CDR3 has 14 residues. The data were taken from a study of cytomegalovirus exposure and HLA in healthy donors. Repertoires were generated with immunoSEQ multiplex PCR, while TCRdb's copy carries only in-frame clones and drops some. The sample has 97,000 or so clones, 85% to 95% seen once; the top ten hold approximately 1%. Sequenced sample: PBMCs. The chain links TRBV19 to TRBJ2-3, with 8 bases that match TRBD2. The TCR comes from a woman in her late teens or twenties in good health and CMV-seronegative. Here the CDR3 DNA reads TGTGCAGGTTCTCCCGGGAGGGGTGAAGATACGCAGTATTTT. Protein: CAGSPGRGEDTQYF.